The sequence of this TCR beta chain was determined in a study of cytomegalovirus exposure and HLA in healthy donors. At the level of the study: Both the 95 to 150 validation repertoires and the roughly 700 first-cohort repertoires used the same platform, as reported by a later analysis. Study-wide results and limits: It was reportedly the case that the classifier diagnosed cytomegalovirus status with high specificity and sensitivity.

To note about this clone: Its antigen is as yet unknown.

The donors were members of the approximately 120-subject validation cohort (separate from the approximately 650-subject first cohort). This table comes from immunoSEQ multiplex PCR, and its TCRdb copy is limited to in-frame clones, with some not included. The table has 150,000 or so clones, 75% to 90% seen once. Sequenced input: PBMCs. The sequence was obtained from a woman aged 18-29 years in good health and CMV-seronegative.

CDR3: CASSFIAAVGTDTQYF. In DNA form, the CDR3 reads TGTGCCAGCAGCTTCATAGCGGCCGTTGGCACAGATACGCAGTATTTT. This sequence joins TRBV5-4 and TRBJ2-3; a possible D gene is TRBD2 (6 bases). CDR3 length equals 16 residues. Germline V gives CDR1 SGHNT, CDR2 YYREEE (reference sequence). The V end lost 2 bases, the J end lost 1 base, and 14 bases lay between the germline ends.